This T cell receptor beta chain appears in the sequencing data of a study of blood T cell repertoires in COVID-19. V was pared by 5 bases and J by 8 bases, with 11 bases of the junction left unmatched. This CDR3 spans 15 amino acids. The germline gives CDR1 MNHEY, CDR2 SVGEGT. This clone was seen a handful of times. Method: immunoSEQ multiplex PCR; TCRdb's copy keeps in-frame clones and lacks some. The profile shows under 150,000 clones, 87% of them singletons. What was sequenced was peripheral blood. This clonotype was sampled from a man between 50 and 59 years old with active COVID-19. The V and J genes are TRBV6-2 or TRBV6-3 and TRBJ1-4; 7 bases agree with TRBD1. CDR3 sequence: CASSREGQKLEKLFF. As DNA, the CDR3 is TGTGCCAGCAGTCGAGAGGGACAGAAGCTCGAAAAACTGTTTTTT.